The T cell receptor (beta chain) described here comes from a study of shared clonotypes between healthy human individuals. Study results and limitations: Naive subsets, compared against memory subsets, generally had larger estimated richness values. The small donor group covered limited genetic and exposure diversity. In this cohort, only blood was sampled, and tissue repertoires likely differ.

A note on this clone: Its antigen is currently unknown.

Original methodology: Quality scores were absent from the junction-only immunoSEQ sequences, so filtering differed. Data came from immunoSEQ multiplex PCR; TCRdb stores just in-frame clones and leaves some out. The V and J calls and clone size were taken over from that table, and D and trimming were inferred from the DNA. The repertoire holds some 1.1 million clones, with roughly 80% as singletons. The V and J ends lost 6 bases and 1 base, in that order; junction bases with no gene match: 5. CDR3 length: 15 residues. Germline V CDR1 and CDR2: MDHEN, SYDVKM. Source material: memory CD4+ T cells from PBMCs. The subset: CD45RA-negative fraction. The genes are TRBV28 and TRBJ2-2; 7 positions agree with TRBD1. The receptor comes from a man aged 18 to 30 in good health. Some clones in this sample may be carry-over from other donors' samples. CDR3 nucleotides: TGTGCCAGCAGATCGACAGGGAAGAACACCGGGGAGCTGTTTTTT. Its protein is CASRSTGKNTGELFF. The variable domain in full, with the rest retrieved from reference TRBV28 and TRBJ2-2, is DVKVTQSSRYLVKRTGEKVFLECVQDMDHENMFWYRQDPGLGLRLIYFSYDVKMKEKGDIPEGYSVSREKKERFSLILESASTNQTSMYLCASRSTGKNTGELFFGEGSRLTVL.